This entry lists 26 T cell receptor beta chains sequenced from one sample in a study of blood T cell dynamics during melanoma immunotherapy. Time point described: pre-treatment baseline. Data came from immunoSEQ multiplex PCR; TCRdb stores just in-frame clones and leaves some out. The profile covers 16,000 or so clones, with approximately 81% appearing a single time and about 5% taken by the ten largest. This sample comprised blood, obtained from a patient treated with checkpoint blockade. These receptor sequences come from a human donor with melanoma.

CDR3 amino acids: CASIRRGQTGELFF. The CDR3 DNA sequence: TGTGCCAGCATAAGGCGGGGGCAAACCGGGGAGCTGTTTTTT. The chain uses TRBV6-6 and TRBJ2-2; the D gene is possibly TRBD2 (7 bases). Germline values: CDR1 MNHNY, CDR2 SVGAGI (reference sequence). With 7 bases removed from V and 5 bases from J, the gap between germline ends came to 14 bases. The CDR3 runs 14 residues.

The rearrangement links TRBV28 to TRBJ2-7; either TRBD1 or TRBD2 may fit D (5 bases each). Germline CDR1 reads MDHEN; CDR2 reads SYDVKM. The CDR3 loop spans 12 amino acids. The germline V and J ends were trimmed by 5 bases and 6 bases, with 11 bases remaining between them. The CDR3 here is CASSEGPSEQYF. The CDR3 coding sequence is TGTGCCAGCAGTGAGGGACCCTCCGAGCAGTACTTC.

This clone occurred once. V gene TRBV5-1 combines with J gene TRBJ1-2; 8 bases align to TRBD1. The CDR3 contains 15 residues. Germline V gene data show CDR1 as SGHRS and CDR2 as YFSETQ. V shed 3 bases and J 3 bases; nucleotides not matched to a gene: 7. For the CDR3, the DNA is TGCGCCAGCAGCTCAGGGACAGGAAGAGACTATGGCTACACCTTC. The encoded protein is CASSSGTGRDYGYTF.

The chain couples TRBV27 to TRBJ1-1, with 7 positions matching TRBD1. Trimming removed 3 bases from V and 3 bases from J; junction bases left unmatched: 1. Per the germline V gene, CDR1 is MNHEY and CDR2 is SMNVEV (reference sequence). This CDR3 has 13 residues. CDR3 loop: CASSLDRYTEAFF. CDR3 DNA sequence: TGTGCCAGCAGTTTGGACAGGTACACTGAAGCTTTCTTT.

In its sample, this clone was seen once. V and J are TRBV7-3 and TRBJ2-2; D gene uncertain. Germline lookup yields CDR1 SGHTA and CDR2 FQGTGA. The CDR3 extends over 14 amino acids. V was cut by 4 bases and J by 5 bases, with 11 bases left in between. This CDR3 reads CASSYNWVTGELFF. The CDR3 nucleotides read TGTGCCAGCAGCTATAACTGGGTAACCGGGGAGCTGTTTTTT.

The rearrangement links TRBV5-1 to TRBJ2-7; 9 bases line up with TRBD1. The CDR3 is 14 amino acids. Germline V gene lookup returns CDR1 SGHRS and CDR2 YFSETQ. V trimming: 5 bases; J trimming: 2 bases; junction bases outside the gene matches: 5. The CDR3 sequence is CASRRRDRAYEQYF. The DNA for the CDR3 is TGCGCCAGCAGACGCCGGGACAGGGCCTACGAGCAGTACTTC.

This chain uses TRBV7-2 with TRBJ2-4, with TRBD2 as a possible D gene (5 bases). In germline, CDR1 is SGHTA, CDR2 FQGNSA. V shed 5 bases and J shed 12 bases, with 17 bases lying between them. The CDR3 has 13 amino acids. The CDR3 nucleotides read TGTGCCAGCAGCCGCCCCCCGAGGGAGAGTCAGTACTTC. Translation gives CASSRPPRESQYF.

This clone appeared once. V and J are TRBV7-3 and TRBJ1-2; D call uncertain. The CDR3 runs to 16 residues. V was clipped by 4 bases and J by 0 bases, with 15 bases between them. Germline V gene sequence: CDR1 SGHTA, CDR2 FQGTGA. CDR3 protein: CASSYPRSRANYGYTF. The CDR3 nucleotides read TGTGCCAGCAGCTACCCCCGCAGCCGCGCTAACTATGGCTACACCTTC.

A note on this clone: One end of the junction is discordant with germline, which a read error may explain. The chain links TRBV27 to TRBJ2-7; 7 bases agree with TRBD1. The CDR3 covers 14 residues. Germline loops: CDR1 MNHEY, CDR2 SMNVEV (reference sequence). CDR3 DNA: TGTGCCAACAGTTCCTCCGACAGGGATTACGAGCAGTACTTC. This gives the protein CANSSSDRDYEQYF.

The chain recombines TRBV11-2 with TRBJ2-7; D might be TRBD1 (6 bases). The CDR3 is 14 amino acids. The V end was cut by 1 base, the J end by 6 bases, with 13 bases between. Germline-derived CDR1 and CDR2 are SGHAT and FQNNGV. The DNA of the CDR3 is TGTGCCAGCAGCTTAGCAGCCAGGGGTGCCGAGCAGTACTTC. This sequence encodes CASSLAARGAEQYF.

This clone was observed a few times. The rearrangement links TRBV19 to TRBJ2-5, with a possible D match to TRBD2 (5 bases). Trimming shortened V by 3 bases and J by 7 bases, and 12 bases separated the two germline ends. CDR1 and CDR2 (germline): LNHDA, SQIVND (reference sequence). The length of the CDR3 is 13 residues. The CDR3 sequence: CASSMILRGTQYF. CDR3 nucleotide sequence: TGTGCCAGTAGTATGATTCTTCGGGGGACCCAGTACTTC.

This sequence joins TRBV5-4 and TRBJ2-3; a weak D match, TRBD2 (6 bases). This CDR3 region has 15 residues. Trimming left V 3 bases short and J 5 bases short, with 16 bases between. The germline V gene encodes CDR1 SGHNT and CDR2 YYREEE (reference sequence). This CDR3 reads CASSYRTGGLDTQYF. CDR3 coding DNA: TGTGCCAGCAGCTACCGGACTGGGGGGTTAGATACGCAGTATTTT.

There are a few counts of this clone. The chain is built from TRBV9 and TRBJ1-1; a weak D match, TRBD1 (5 bases). This CDR3 has 13 amino acids. CDR1 and CDR2 (germline): SGDLS, YYNGEE. V dropped 0 bases and J dropped 4 bases, with 7 bases sitting between them. CDR3 DNA sequence: TGTGCCAGCAGCGTAGGGGGGACCACTGAAGCTTTCTTT. The encoded protein is CASSVGGTTEAFF.

This clone came up once. The rearrangement links TRBV30 to TRBJ2-7, with D possibly TRBD1 on 5 matching bases. The CDR3 runs 13 residues. Germline CDR1 reads GTSNPN; CDR2 reads SVGIG (reference sequence). V lost 0 bases and J lost 3, with 9 bases in between. This chain's CDR3 is CAWSVLTGYEQYF. In DNA form, the CDR3 reads TGTGCCTGGAGTGTGTTAACAGGCTACGAGCAGTACTTC.

There are a few counts of this clone. The V call is TRBV7-8, the J call TRBJ2-1, with 15 positions matching TRBD2. Unmatched junction bases numbered 7, after V lost 5 bases and J lost 8 bases. Germline V gene lookup returns CDR1 SGHVS and CDR2 FQNEAQ. The CDR3 is 16 amino acids. The CDR3 region has the DNA TGTGCCAGCAGCGCGAGGACTAGCGGGGGGGTCGATGAGCAGTTCTTC. Translated, it gives CASSARTSGGVDEQFF.

This chain joins TRBV7-9 and TRBJ2-5; 8 nucleotides match TRBD1. The V segment lost 5 bases and the J segment 1 base; nucleotides outside the gene matches: 3. The germline V gene has CDR1 SEHNR and CDR2 FQNEAQ (reference sequence). The CDR3 loop spans 14 amino acids. CDR3 nucleotides: TGTGCCAGCAGCGAGGACAGGGCCCAAGAGACCCAGTACTTC. It specifies CASSEDRAQETQYF.

V and J are TRBV5-6 and TRBJ2-5; TRBD2 agrees at 8 bases. Germline CDR1 is SGHDT and CDR2 is YYEEEE. V lost 2 bases to trimming and J lost 5 bases; unmatched junction nucleotides: 11. This CDR3 has 16 amino acids. The chain's CDR3 is CASSFLIAGFLETQYF. The CDR3 DNA is TGTGCCAGCAGCTTTCTAATAGCGGGGTTCCTGGAGACCCAGTACTTC. Full variable domain (rest looked up from reference TRBV5-6 and TRBJ2-5): DAGVTQSPTHLIKTRGQQVTLRCSPKSGHDTVSWYQQALGQGPQFIFQYYEEEERQRGNFPDRFSGHQFPNYSSELNVNALLLGDSALYLCASSFLIAGFLETQYFGPGTRLLVL.

CDR3 amino acids: CASSPDTLSGNTIYF. The CDR3 DNA reads as TGTGCCAGCAGCCCGGACACGCTCTCTGGAAACACCATATATTTT. The chain combines TRBV9 with TRBJ1-3; possibly TRBD1 for D (5 bases). Between the trimmed V and J ends, which lost 4 bases and 0 bases, there was a span of 11 bases. Germline V lookup: CDR1 SGDLS, CDR2 YYNGEE. CDR3 length: 15 amino acids.

V and J are TRBV5-6 and TRBJ1-2; D might be TRBD1 (5 bases). The CDR3 spans 15 residues. V gave up 2 bases and J gave up 0 bases, with 11 bases separating them. Per germline, CDR1 SGHDT and CDR2 YYEEEE. The CDR3 sequence is CASSLRTPANYGYTF. The DNA of the CDR3 is TGTGCCAGCAGCTTACGGACACCGGCTAACTATGGCTACACCTTC.

Notes on this clone: The junction differs from germline at one of its ends, possibly a read error. The genes are TRBV9 and TRBJ2-2; no definite D call. This CDR3 spans 14 amino acids. Germline lookup yields CDR1 SGDLS and CDR2 YYNGEE. CDR3 bases: TGTGCCAGCACCGTACCCCCTGACACCGGGGAGCTGTTTTTT. This codes for CASTVPPDTGELFF.

This chain joins TRBV7-2 and TRBJ2-1; possibly TRBD1 or TRBD2 for D (5 bases each). Between the trimmed V and J ends, which lost 5 bases and 10 bases, there was a span of 12 bases. Germline V gives CDR1 SGHTA, CDR2 FQGNSA. This CDR3 is built from 12 residues. CDR3 coding DNA: TGTGCCAGCAGCCAAGAGGGGCGGGAGCAGTTCTTC. It encodes CASSQEGREQFF.

The CDR3 DNA follows: TGCGCCAGCAGGCGGGACAGCCCAGAGACCCAGTACTTC. It codes for CASRRDSPETQYF. The chain has TRBV23-1 and TRBJ2-5, with D perhaps matching TRBD1 (7 bases). TRBV23-1 is an open reading frame, and its role is uncertain. The CDR3 runs to 13 residues. V lost 6 bases to trimming and J lost 4 bases, with 12 bases between them.

The rearrangement links TRBV18 to TRBJ1-4; the D is unclear. The V and J ends lost 4 bases and 3 bases respectively, with 12 bases between them. Germline loops: CDR1 KGHSH, CDR2 LQKENI. This CDR3 region has 15 residues. CDR3 nucleotide sequence: TGTGCCAGCTCACAGAGGGTTGGCGCTAATGAAAAACTGTTTTTT. It specifies CASSQRVGANEKLFF.

CDR3 protein: CASSPWGGETQYF. In nucleotides, the CDR3 is TGTGCCAGCAGTCCCTGGGGGGGGGAGACCCAGTACTTC. This chain connects TRBV28 to TRBJ2-5; TRBD2 aligns across 7 bases. This CDR3 region has 13 residues. Germline V lookup: CDR1 MDHEN, CDR2 SYDVKM. V dropped 5 bases and J dropped 5; count of bases not matched to a gene: 5.

The chain has TRBV28 and TRBJ2-7; 7 nucleotides line up with TRBD1. This CDR3 is built from 15 residues. J gave up 4 bases and V 6 bases, and 12 bases lay outside the gene matches. Germline lookup yields CDR1 MDHEN and CDR2 SYDVKM. CDR3 protein: CASSKRQGSLYEQYF. Here the CDR3 DNA reads TGTGCCAGCAGCAAGCGACAGGGCAGTCTTTACGAGCAGTACTTC.

The rearrangement uses TRBV7-6 and TRBJ2-7, with D hard to call. The V gene's germline CDR1 is SGHVS and CDR2 FNYEAQ. Trimming removed 8 bases from V and 0 bases from J, with 11 bases in between. CDR3 length equals 13 residues. The chain's CDR3 is CASGRGTSYEQYF. As DNA, the CDR3 is TGTGCCAGCGGGCGAGGAACCTCCTACGAGCAGTACTTC.